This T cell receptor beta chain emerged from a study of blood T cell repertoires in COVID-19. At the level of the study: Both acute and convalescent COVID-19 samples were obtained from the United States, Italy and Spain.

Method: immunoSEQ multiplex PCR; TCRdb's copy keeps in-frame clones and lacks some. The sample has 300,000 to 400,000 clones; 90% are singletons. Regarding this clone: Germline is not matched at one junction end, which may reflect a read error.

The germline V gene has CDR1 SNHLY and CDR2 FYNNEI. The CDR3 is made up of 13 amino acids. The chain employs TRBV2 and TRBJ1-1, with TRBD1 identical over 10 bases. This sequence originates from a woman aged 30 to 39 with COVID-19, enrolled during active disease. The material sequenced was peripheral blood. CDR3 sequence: CASCDRGRTEAFF. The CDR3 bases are TGTGCCAGCTGTGACAGGGGGCGAACTGAAGCTTTCTTT. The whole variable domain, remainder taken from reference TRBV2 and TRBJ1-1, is EPEVTQTPSHQVTQMGQEVILRCVPISNHLYFYWYRQILGQKVEFLVSFYNNEISEKSEIFDDQFSVERPDGSNFTLKIRSTKLEDSAMYFCASCDRGRTEAFFGQGTRLTVV.